The clone carrying this T cell receptor beta chain came up once. CDR1 and CDR2 (germline): MDHEN, SYDVKM. The CDR3 spans 17 residues. V was clipped by 4 bases and J by 6 bases; unmatched bases: 10. This sample was included in a study of shared clonotypes between healthy human individuals. Looking at the study overall: Per donor, CD8 memory used one plate, CD8 naive used two, CD4 memory used three and CD4 naive used three.

TCRdb keeps only in-frame clones here, not all; method: immunoSEQ multiplex PCR. The repertoire holds hundreds of thousands of clones, with approximately 96% as singletons. Terminally differentiated effector memory CD45RA+ cells were excluded from the naive CD8 cells, which were CD45RO-negative and positively selected for CCR7. The chain couples TRBV28 to TRBJ2-2; 11 bases fit TRBD2. The TCR was taken from a woman in her 30s in good health. Sequenced sample: naive CD8+ T cells sorted from blood. The CDR3 here is CASSSLAGGPVAGELFF. Here the CDR3 DNA reads TGTGCCAGCAGTTCTTTAGCGGGAGGGCCGGTGGCCGGGGAGCTGTTTTTT.